Below, one T cell receptor (beta chain) is given with its context. Germline V gene sequence: CDR1 MNHNS, CDR2 SASEGT. The CDR3 covers 12 residues. The V gene lost 6 bases and the J gene lost 11 bases, with 16 bases spanning the gap. A second PCR, run for about 6 to 11 cycles, used a sample-barcoded 5' primer plus a J-beta primer mix. TCRdb re-called the 5' RACE reads with MiXCR, one entry per CDR3 protein. The sample lists 650,000 to 800,000 distinct CDR3 sequences; under 55% were seen once. The source of the sample is a study of blood T cells in healthy people across ages. The TCR originated in a man in his sixties in good health. This chain joins TRBV6-1 and TRBJ2-5; TRBD2 is a possible D gene (5 bases). Sequencing was done on a sample of blood. As DNA, the CDR3 is TGTGCCAGCAGGCCGCAAGACTACGGGCAGTACTTC. This codes for CASRPQDYGQYF.